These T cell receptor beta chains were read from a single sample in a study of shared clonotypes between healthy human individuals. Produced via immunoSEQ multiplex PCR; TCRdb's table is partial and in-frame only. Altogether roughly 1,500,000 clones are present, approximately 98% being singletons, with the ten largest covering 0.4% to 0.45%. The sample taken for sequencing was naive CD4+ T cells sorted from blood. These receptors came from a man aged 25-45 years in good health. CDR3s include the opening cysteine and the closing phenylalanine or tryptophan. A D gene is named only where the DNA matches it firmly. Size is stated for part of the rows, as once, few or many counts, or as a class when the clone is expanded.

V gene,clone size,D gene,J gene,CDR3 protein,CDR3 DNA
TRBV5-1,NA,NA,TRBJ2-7,CASSLAEGGSSTTPYEQYF,TGCGCCAGCAGCTTGGCCGAAGGGGGGAGCAGCACAACTCCCTACGAGCAGTACTTC
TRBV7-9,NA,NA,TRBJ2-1,CASSLAVENEQFF,TGTGCCAGCAGCTTAGCGGTCGAGAATGAGCAGTTCTTC
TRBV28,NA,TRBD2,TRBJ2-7,CASSPATREFYEQYF,TGTGCCAGCAGCCCAGCGACGCGGGAGTTCTACGAGCAGTACTTC
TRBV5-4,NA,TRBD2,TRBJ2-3,CASSTGLAGVADTQYF,TGTGCCAGCAGCACCGGACTAGCGGGAGTCGCAGATACGCAGTATTTT
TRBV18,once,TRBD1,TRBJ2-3,CASSLGQGISTDTQYF,TGTGCCAGCTCACTGGGACAGGGGATATCCACAGATACGCAGTATTTT
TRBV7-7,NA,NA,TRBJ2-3,CASSLTGATGDTQYF,TGTGCTAGCAGCCTCACCGGGGCGACTGGCGATACGCAGTATTTT
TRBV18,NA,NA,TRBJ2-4,CASSLGTPTLSKNIQYF,TGTGCCAGCTCACTAGGGACTCCCACGCTCTCCAAAAACATTCAGTACTTC
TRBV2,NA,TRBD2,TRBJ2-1,CASPGLAGLNEQFF,TGTGCCAGCCCGGGACTAGCGGGATTGAATGAGCAGTTCTTC
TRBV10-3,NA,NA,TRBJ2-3,CAISESLAVGTDTQYF,TGTGCCATCAGTGAGTCTTTGGCTGTTGGCACAGATACGCAGTATTTT
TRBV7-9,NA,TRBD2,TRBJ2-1,CASIRLAGDNEQFF,TGTGCCAGCATCAGACTAGCGGGAGACAATGAGCAGTTCTTC
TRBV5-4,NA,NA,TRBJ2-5,CASSSNTRTQYF,TGTGCCAGCAGCTCTAACACACGGACCCAGTACTTC
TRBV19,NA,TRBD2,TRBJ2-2,CASSISTSPGELFF,TGTGCCAGTAGTATCTCGACTAGCCCCGGGGAGCTGTTTTTT
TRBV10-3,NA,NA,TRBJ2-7,CAISATLVPYEQYF,TGTGCCATCAGTGCCACACTAGTTCCCTACGAGCAGTACTTC
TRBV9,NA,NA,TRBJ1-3,CASSVVTAPDVDIYF,TGTGCCAGCAGCGTAGTGACTGCTCCTGACGTGGACATATATTTT
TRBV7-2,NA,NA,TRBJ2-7,CASSFKNSYEQYF,TGTGCCAGCAGCTTTAAAAACTCCTACGAGCAGTACTTC
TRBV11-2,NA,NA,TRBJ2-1,CASSLDRGADEQFF,TGTGCCAGCAGCTTAGACAGGGGAGCGGATGAGCAGTTCTTC
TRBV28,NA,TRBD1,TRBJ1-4,CASTTGQGQEKLFF,TGTGCCAGCACTACGGGACAGGGTCAGGAAAAACTGTTTTTT
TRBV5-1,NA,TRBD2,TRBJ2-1,CASSLEGLGVYNEQFF,TGCGCCAGCAGCTTGGAAGGACTAGGGGTCTACAATGAGCAGTTCTTC
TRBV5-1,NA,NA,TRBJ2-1,CASSLDYGSYNEQFF,TGCGCCAGCAGCTTGGACTACGGCTCCTACAATGAGCAGTTCTTC
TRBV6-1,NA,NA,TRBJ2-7,CASSETSPYEQYF,TGTGCCAGCAGTGAAACTTCCCCTTACGAGCAGTACTTC
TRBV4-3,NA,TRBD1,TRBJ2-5,CASSHTDRGQETQYF,TGCGCCAGCAGCCATACGGACAGGGGTCAAGAGACCCAGTACTTC
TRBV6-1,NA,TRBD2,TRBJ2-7,CASTPAGGGSYEQYF,TGTGCCAGCACCCCAGCGGGAGGAGGGTCCTACGAGCAGTACTTC
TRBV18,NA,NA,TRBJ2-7,CASSLLTRADYEQYF,TGTGCCAGCTCACTTTTAACACGGGCAGACTACGAGCAGTACTTC
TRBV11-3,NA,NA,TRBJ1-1,CASSSRGMNTEAFF,TGTGCCAGCAGCTCGAGGGGCATGAACACTGAAGCTTTCTTT
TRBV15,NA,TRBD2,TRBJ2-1,CATSTGLADYNEQFF,TGTGCCACCAGCACCGGACTAGCGGACTACAATGAGCAGTTCTTC
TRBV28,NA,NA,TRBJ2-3,CASTDIDDTQYF,TGTGCCAGCACCGATATAGATGATACGCAGTATTTT
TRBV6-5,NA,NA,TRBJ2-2,CASSPLIVSAGELFF,TGTGCCAGCAGCCCCCTTATCGTTTCAGCCGGGGAGCTGTTTTTT
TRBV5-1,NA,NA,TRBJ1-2,CASSLALEPNYGYTF,TGCGCCAGCAGCTTGGCCTTGGAGCCTAACTATGGCTACACCTTC